This is a list of T cell receptor beta chains from one sample in a study of shared clonotypes between healthy human individuals. Assay used: immunoSEQ multiplex PCR; TCRdb lists only in-frame clones, some missing. The sample includes roughly 550,000 clones, around 95% of them seen just once. Sequenced: naive CD8+ T cells sorted from blood. The receptor set was obtained from a woman in her 30s in good health. The CDR3 runs from the conserved cysteine through the conserved F or W.

v_call: TRBV28; j_call: TRBJ2-7; cdr3_aa: CASGSRGATYEQYF
v_call: TRBV5-6; j_call: TRBJ2-3; cdr3_aa: CASSLDSVDTQYF
v_call: TRBV11-3; j_call: TRBJ2-1; cdr3_aa: CASSSESASGIREQFF
v_call: TRBV15; j_call: TRBJ2-3; cdr3_aa: CATSREHSTDTQYF
v_call: TRBV4-1; j_call: TRBJ2-7; cdr3_aa: CASSQGVAGGPYEQYF
v_call: TRBV27; j_call: TRBJ2-3; cdr3_aa: CASSSWAGGTDTQYF
v_call: TRBV2; j_call: TRBJ2-3; cdr3_aa: CASSARLAGGPGTDTQYF
v_call: TRBV5-1; j_call: TRBJ2-1; cdr3_aa: CASSLESGTGYYNEQFF
v_call: TRBV11-2; j_call: TRBJ1-3; cdr3_aa: CASSFHFYGAGNTIYF
v_call: TRBV7-9; j_call: TRBJ1-2; cdr3_aa: CASSLAGAAGYTF
v_call: TRBV5-1; j_call: TRBJ1-4; cdr3_aa: CASSTDQRDWFF
v_call: TRBV25-1; j_call: TRBJ2-1; cdr3_aa: CASSEWQLAGAHNEQFF
v_call: TRBV30; j_call: TRBJ2-1; cdr3_aa: CAWSSPGLASWNEQFF
v_call: TRBV7-9; j_call: TRBJ2-7; cdr3_aa: CASSRPEGGPEQYF
v_call: TRBV28; j_call: TRBJ1-5; cdr3_aa: CASSAGGSSNQPQHF
v_call: TRBV2; j_call: TRBJ1-2; cdr3_aa: CASSLAVKGSYGYTF